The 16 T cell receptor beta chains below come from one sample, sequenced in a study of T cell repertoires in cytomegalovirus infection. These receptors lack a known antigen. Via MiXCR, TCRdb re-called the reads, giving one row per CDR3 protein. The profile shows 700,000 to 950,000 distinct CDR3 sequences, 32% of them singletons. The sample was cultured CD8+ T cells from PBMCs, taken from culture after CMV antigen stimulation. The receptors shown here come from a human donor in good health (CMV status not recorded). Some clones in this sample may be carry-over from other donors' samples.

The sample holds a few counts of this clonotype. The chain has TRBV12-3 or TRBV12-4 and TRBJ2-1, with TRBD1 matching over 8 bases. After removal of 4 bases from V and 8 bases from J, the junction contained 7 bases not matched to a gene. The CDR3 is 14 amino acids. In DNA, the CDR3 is TGTGCCAGCAGTTGGACAGGGATCTTCGATGAGCAGTTCTTC. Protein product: CASSWTGIFDEQFF.

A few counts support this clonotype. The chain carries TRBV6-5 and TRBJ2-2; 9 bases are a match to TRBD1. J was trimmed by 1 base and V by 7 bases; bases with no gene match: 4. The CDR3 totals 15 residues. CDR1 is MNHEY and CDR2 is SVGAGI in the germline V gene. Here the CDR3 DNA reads TGTGCCAGCACCTTGGACAGGGGGAACACCGGGGAGCTGTTTTTT. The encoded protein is CASTLDRGNTGELFF.

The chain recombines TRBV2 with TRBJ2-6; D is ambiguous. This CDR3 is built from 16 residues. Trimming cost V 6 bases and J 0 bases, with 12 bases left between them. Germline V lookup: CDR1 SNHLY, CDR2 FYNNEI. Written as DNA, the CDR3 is TGTGCCAGCAGACCCAGACGAATCTCTGGGGCCAACGTCCTGACTTTC. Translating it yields CASRPRRISGANVLTF. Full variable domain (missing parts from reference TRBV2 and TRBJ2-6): EPEVTQTPSHQVTQMGQEVILRCVPISNHLYFYWYRQILGQKVEFLVSFYNNEISEKSEIFDDQFSVERPDGSNFTLKIRSTKLEDSAMYFCASRPRRISGANVLTFGAGSRLTVL.

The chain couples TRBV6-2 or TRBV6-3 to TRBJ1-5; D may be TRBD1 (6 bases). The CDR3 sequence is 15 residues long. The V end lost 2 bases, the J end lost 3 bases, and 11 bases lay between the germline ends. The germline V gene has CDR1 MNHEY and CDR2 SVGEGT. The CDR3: CASSYIGTSNQPQHF. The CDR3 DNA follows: TGTGCCAGCAGTTACATAGGGACATCCAATCAGCCCCAGCATTTT.

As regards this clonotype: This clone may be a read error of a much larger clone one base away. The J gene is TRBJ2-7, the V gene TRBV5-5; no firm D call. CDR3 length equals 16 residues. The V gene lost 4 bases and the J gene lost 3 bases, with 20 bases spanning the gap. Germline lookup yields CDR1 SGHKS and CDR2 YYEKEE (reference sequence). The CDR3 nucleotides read TGTGCCAGCAGCCAATCGGGTCATGTGCCGCTCTACGAGCAGTACTTC. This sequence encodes CASSQSGHVPLYEQYF. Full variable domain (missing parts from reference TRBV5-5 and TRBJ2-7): DAGVTQSPTHLIKTRGQQVTLRCSPISGHKSVSWYQQVLGQGPQFIFQYYEKEERGRGNFPDRFSARQFPNYSSELNVNALLLGDSALYLCASSQSGHVPLYEQYFGPGTRLTVT.

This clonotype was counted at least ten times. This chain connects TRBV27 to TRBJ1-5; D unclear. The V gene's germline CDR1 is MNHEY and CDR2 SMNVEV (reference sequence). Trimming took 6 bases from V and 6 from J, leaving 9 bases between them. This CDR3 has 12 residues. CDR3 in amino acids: CASSLVGQPQHF. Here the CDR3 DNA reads TGTGCCAGCAGCTTAGTGGGTCAGCCCCAGCATTTT.

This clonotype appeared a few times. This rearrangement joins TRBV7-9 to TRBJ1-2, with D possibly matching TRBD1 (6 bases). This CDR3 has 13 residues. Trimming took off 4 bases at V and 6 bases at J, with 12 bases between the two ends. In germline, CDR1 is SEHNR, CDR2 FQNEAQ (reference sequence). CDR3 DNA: TGTGCCAGCAGCTCGGACAGTTCCGATGGCTACACCTTC. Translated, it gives CASSSDSSDGYTF.

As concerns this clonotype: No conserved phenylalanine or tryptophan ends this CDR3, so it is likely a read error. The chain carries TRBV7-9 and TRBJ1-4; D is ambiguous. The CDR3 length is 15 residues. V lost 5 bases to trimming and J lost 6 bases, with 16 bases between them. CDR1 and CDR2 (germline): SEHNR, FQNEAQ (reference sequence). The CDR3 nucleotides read TGTGCCAGCAGCCTAGAGAGGGAAACGGATGAAAAACTGTTTTTA. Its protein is CASSLERETDEKLFL.

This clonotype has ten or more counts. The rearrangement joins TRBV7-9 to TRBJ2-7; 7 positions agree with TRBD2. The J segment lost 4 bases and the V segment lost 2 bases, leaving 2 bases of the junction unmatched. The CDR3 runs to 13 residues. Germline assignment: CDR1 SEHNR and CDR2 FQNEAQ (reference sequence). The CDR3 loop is CASSLTSEYEQYV. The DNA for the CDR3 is TGTGCCAGCAGCTTAACTAGCGAATACGAGCAGTACGTC.

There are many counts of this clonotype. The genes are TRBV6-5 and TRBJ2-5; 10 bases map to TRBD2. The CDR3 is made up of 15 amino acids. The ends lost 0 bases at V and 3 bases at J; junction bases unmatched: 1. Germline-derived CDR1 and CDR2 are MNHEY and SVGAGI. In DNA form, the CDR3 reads TGTGCCAGCAGTTACTCACTAGCGGGGAAAGAGACCCAGTACTTC. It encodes CASSYSLAGKETQYF.

The CDR3 spells CASSPTGEGGNTIYF. The CDR3 nucleotides read TGTGCCAGCAGCCCAACAGGGGAGGGCGGAAACACCATATATTTT. The chain joins TRBV27 to TRBJ1-3; 7 positions agree with TRBD1. The J segment lost 4 bases and the V segment lost 6 bases, leaving 9 bases of the junction unmatched. Germline V CDR1 and CDR2: MNHEY, SMNVEV (reference sequence). The CDR3 runs to 15 residues.

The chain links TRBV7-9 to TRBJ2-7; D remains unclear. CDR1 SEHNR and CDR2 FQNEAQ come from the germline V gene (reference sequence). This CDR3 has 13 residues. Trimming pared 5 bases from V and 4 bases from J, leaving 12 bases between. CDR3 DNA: TGTGCCAGCAGCCCAAGTCTGGCGTACGAGCAGTACTTC. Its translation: CASSPSLAYEQYF.

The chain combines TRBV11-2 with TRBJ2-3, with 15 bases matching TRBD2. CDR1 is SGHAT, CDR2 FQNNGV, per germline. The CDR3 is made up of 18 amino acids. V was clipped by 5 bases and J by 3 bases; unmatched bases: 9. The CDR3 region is CASSRTSGGAKTTDTQYF. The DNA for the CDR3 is TGTGCCAGCAGCAGGACTAGCGGGGGGGCCAAGACTACAGATACGCAGTATTTT.

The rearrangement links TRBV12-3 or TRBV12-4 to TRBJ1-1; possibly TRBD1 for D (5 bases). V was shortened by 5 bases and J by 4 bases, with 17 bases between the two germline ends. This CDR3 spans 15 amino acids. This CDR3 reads CASSLVGPLGTEAFF. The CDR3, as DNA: TGTGCCAGCAGTCTGGTGGGGCCCCTCGGCACTGAAGCTTTCTTT.

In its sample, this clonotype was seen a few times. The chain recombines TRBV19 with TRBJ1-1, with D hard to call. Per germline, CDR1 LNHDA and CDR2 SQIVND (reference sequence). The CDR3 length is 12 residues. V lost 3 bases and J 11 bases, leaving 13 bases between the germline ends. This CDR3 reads CASSIWEQDAFF. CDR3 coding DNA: TGTGCCAGTAGTATCTGGGAGCAGGATGCTTTCTTT. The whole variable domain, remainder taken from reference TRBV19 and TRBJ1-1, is DGGITQSPKYLFRKEGQNVTLSCEQNLNHDAMYWYRQDPGQGLRLIYYSQIVNDFQKGDIAEGYSVSREKKESFPLTVTSAQKNPTAFYLCASSIWEQDAFFGQGTRLTVV.

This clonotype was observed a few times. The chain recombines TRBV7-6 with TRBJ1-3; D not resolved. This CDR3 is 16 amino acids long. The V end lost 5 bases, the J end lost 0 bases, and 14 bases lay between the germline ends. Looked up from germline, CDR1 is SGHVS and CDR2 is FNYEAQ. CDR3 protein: CASSQTKKDSGNTIYF. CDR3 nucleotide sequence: TGTGCCAGCAGCCAAACCAAGAAGGACTCTGGAAACACCATATATTTT. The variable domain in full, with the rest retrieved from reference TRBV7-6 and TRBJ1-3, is GAGVSQSPRYKVTKRGQDVALRCDPISGHVSLYWYRQALGQGPEFLTYFNYEAQQDKSGLPNDRFSAERPEGSISTLTIQRTEQRDSAMYRCASSQTKKDSGNTIYFGEGSWLTVV.